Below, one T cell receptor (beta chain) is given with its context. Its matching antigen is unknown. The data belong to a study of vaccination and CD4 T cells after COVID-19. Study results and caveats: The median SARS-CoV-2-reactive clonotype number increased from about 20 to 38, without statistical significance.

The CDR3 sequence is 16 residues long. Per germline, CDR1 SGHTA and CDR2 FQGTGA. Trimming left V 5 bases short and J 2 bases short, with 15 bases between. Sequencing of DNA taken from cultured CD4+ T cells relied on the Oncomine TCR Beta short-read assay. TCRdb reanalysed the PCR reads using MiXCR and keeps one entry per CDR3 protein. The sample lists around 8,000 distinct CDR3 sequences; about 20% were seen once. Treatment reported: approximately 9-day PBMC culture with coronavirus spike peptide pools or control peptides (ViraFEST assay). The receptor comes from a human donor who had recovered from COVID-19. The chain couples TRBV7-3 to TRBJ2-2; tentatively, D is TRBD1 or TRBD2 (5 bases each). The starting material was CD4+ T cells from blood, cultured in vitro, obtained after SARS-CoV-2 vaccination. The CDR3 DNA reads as TGTGCCAGCAGCGCCTCCGGGACGGGAAACACCGGGGAGCTGTTTTTT. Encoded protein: CASSASGTGNTGELFF.